Here is one TCR beta chain with its context. One junction end disagrees with the germline gene, perhaps due to a read error. Co-extracted RNA and DNA came from approximately 20-30 mg of unsorted bulk tissue. The study enrolled treatment-naive patients with chronic HBV infection. Every tumor contributed samples taken at five separate regions. A primer matching the constant region was used to make TCR beta cDNA from approximately 520 ng of total RNA. A slightly modified ARM-PCR protocol with three nested multiplex PCR rounds produced these TCR beta libraries. TCRdb reprocessed the multiplex PCR reads with MiXCR, giving one entry per CDR3 protein. The data contain fewer than 150,000 distinct CDR3 sequences, around two thirds of them singletons. This sample is part of a study of tumor-infiltrating lymphocytes in primary liver carcinoma. Background on the study: T1-T3 N0M0 was the stage of the tumors, which were about 4.2 to 10 cm across.

Material for sequencing was liver tumor tissue from sampling region 1. Subset in this sample: tumor region T1, superior pole. This sequence was found in a woman aged 55-75 years with primary liver carcinoma and hepatitis B virus infection.

CDR3 residues: CASSLGDSRDTIYF. The CDR3 bases are TGTGCCAGCAGCTTAGGCGACAGCAGAGACACCATATATTTC. The chain couples TRBV11-2 to TRBJ1-3; TRBD1 is a possible D gene (5 bases). The germline V gene encodes CDR1 SGHAT and CDR2 FQNNGV. The CDR3 runs 14 residues. Complete variable domain (other parts from reference TRBV11-2 and TRBJ1-3): EAGVAQSPRYKIIEKRQSVAFWCNPISGHATLYWYQQILGQGPKLLIQFQNNGVVDDSQLPKDRFSAERLKGVDSTLKIQPAKLEDSAVYLCASSLGDSRDTIYFGEGSWLTVV.